This passage covers 8 T cell receptor beta chains from one sample sequenced in a study of regulatory T cells in long-lasting Graves disease. Relying on iRepertoire HTBI primers and Arm-PCR of CDR3 regions, the team built TCR beta libraries. One entry per CDR3 protein, called by TCRdb with MiXCR from the multiplex PCR reads. The table lists roughly 360,000 distinct CDR3 sequences, more than 20% of them singletons. The time point here: persistent/refractory GD, antithyroid drugs over 5 years with positive TRAb. The authors made the TCR library using RNA they extracted from PBMCs. Sequencing used peripheral blood mononuclear cells (PBMCs), obtained when the disease was refractory, from a patient treated with antithyroid drugs. These receptors all come from a woman aged 40 to 50 with Graves disease.

This clonotype came up a few times. The chain couples TRBV6-2 or TRBV6-3 to TRBJ1-3; D gene unclear. CDR1 is MNHEY, CDR2 SVGEGT, per germline. The CDR3 covers 17 residues. With 0 bases removed from V and 1 base from J, the gap between germline ends came to 13 bases. The CDR3 protein is CASSYSYVAGSGNTIYF. The DNA for the CDR3 is TGTGCCAGCAGTTACTCATACGTGGCGGGATCTGGAAACACCATATATTTT.

This clonotype was detected only a few times. This rearrangement joins TRBV28 to TRBJ2-1, with 7 positions matching TRBD2. There are 17 residues in the CDR3. J was trimmed by 2 bases and V by 2 bases; bases with no gene match: 9. CDR1 is MDHEN and CDR2 is SYDVKM in the germline V gene. The CDR3 DNA reads as TGTGCCAGCAGTTTAGATTTGGCGGGAGTAACCTACAATGAGCAGTTCTTC. This translates into CASSLDLAGVTYNEQFF.

V usage is TRBV7-8 and J usage is TRBJ2-5, with D perhaps given as TRBD1 or TRBD2 (5 bases each). The CDR3 covers 16 residues. Germline CDR1 is SGHVS and CDR2 is FQNEAQ. The ends were cut back, 7 bases at V and 1 base at J, with 19 bases in the middle. Here the CDR3 DNA reads TGTGCCAGCACCGACATCGGGGCCGACGTCCAAGAGACCCAGTACTTC. Protein sequence: CASTDIGADVQETQYF.

The genes are TRBV9 and TRBJ2-5, with a weak D call TRBD2 (7 bases). This CDR3 is 14 amino acids long. Looked up from germline, CDR1 is SGDLS and CDR2 is YYNGEE. Trimming took off 0 bases at V and 7 bases at J, with 13 bases between the two ends. The DNA of the CDR3 is TGTGCCAGCAGCGTAGAAGGGGGACTAATGACCCAGTACTTC. This sequence encodes CASSVEGGLMTQYF.

This clonotype appeared many times. The chain recombines TRBV12-3 or TRBV12-4 with TRBJ2-7; D tentatively fits TRBD1 or TRBD2 (5 bases each). This CDR3 comprises 14 residues. Trimming took off 1 base at V and 5 bases at J, with 12 bases between the two ends. CDR3 sequence: CASSLGPGSHEQYF. As DNA, the CDR3 is TGTGCCAGCAGTTTAGGTCCAGGGAGTCACGAGCAGTACTTC.

This clonotype was observed many times. This rearrangement joins TRBV28 to TRBJ1-4; unclear D gene. Germline V CDR1 and CDR2: MDHEN, SYDVKM. V was pared by 3 bases and J by 11 bases, with 7 bases between. The CDR3 sequence is 11 residues long. The CDR3 spells CASSFAQKLFF. As DNA, the CDR3 is TGTGCCAGCAGTTTCGCTCAGAAACTGTTTTTT. Together with reference TRBV28 and TRBJ1-4, the CDR3 gives the full variable domain: DVKVTQSSRYLVKRTGEKVFLECVQDMDHENMFWYRQDPGLGLRLIYFSYDVKMKEKGDIPEGYSVSREKKERFSLILESASTNQTSMYLCASSFAQKLFFGSGTQLSVL.

This clonotype was found many times. This chain links TRBV7-2 with TRBJ1-5; D remains unclear. Germline lookup yields CDR1 SGHTA and CDR2 FQGNSA. This CDR3 has 13 residues. The germline V and J ends were trimmed by 3 bases and 4 bases, with 7 bases remaining between them. The CDR3 here is CASSFLPNQPQHF. The CDR3 nucleotides are TGTGCCAGCAGCTTTCTCCCTAATCAGCCCCAGCATTTT.

J is TRBJ1-5 and V is TRBV19, with D unclear. CDR3 size: 12 residues. Deletions cut 5 bases from V and 5 bases from J, with 7 bases between. CDR1 is LNHDA and CDR2 is SQIVND in the germline V gene (reference sequence). CDR3 nucleotide sequence: TGTGCCAGTAGTGACCGACATCAGCCCCAGCATTTT. It is translated as CASSDRHQPQHF.